These T cell receptor beta chains were read from a single sample in a study of T cells in Graves' hyperthyroidism and ophthalmopathy. TCRdb independently ran MiXCR on the multiplex PCR reads; one entry per CDR3 protein. The data show over 300,000 distinct CDR3 sequences, roughly 13% seen once. Source material: blood. The receptor set was obtained from a woman in her sixties with Graves' hyperthyroidism. The CDR3 runs from the conserved cysteine through the conserved F or W. A D gene is named only where the DNA matches it firmly. A clone size is listed for some rows: how often the clone was seen (once, few, many), or a class if it is expanded.

CDR3 DNA,CDR3 protein,clone size,D gene,J gene,V gene
TGTGCCAGCAGTTCCCGACAGGGGAGAGAAAAACTGTTTTTT,CASSSRQGREKLFF,many,TRBD1,TRBJ1-4,TRBV28
TGTGCCTGGAGTGTACCCTATGGGCTCCCTAACTATGGCTACACCTTC,CAWSVPYGLPNYGYTF,once,-,TRBJ1-2,TRBV30
TGTGCCAGCAGCTTATCTGGCTCCCCTAGCTCCTACAATGAGCAGTTCTTC,CASSLSGSPSSYNEQFF,hyperexpanded,-,TRBJ2-1,TRBV11-3
TGTGCCAGCAGCCCCATGAAATCGGTGGGCGAAAAACTGTTTTTT,CASSPMKSVGEKLFF,many,-,TRBJ1-4,TRBV6-1
TGTGCCAGCAGTTGGCGCGGGAGGGGGGAGAATGAGCAGTTCTTC,CASSWRGRGENEQFF,many,TRBD2,TRBJ2-1,TRBV12-3/TRBV12-4
TGTGCCAGCAGTTTTGGGGGGAATGAAAAACTGTTTTTT,CASSFGGNEKLFF,many,-,TRBJ1-4,TRBV28
TGTGCCAGCAGCTTAAACGGGGGGGTAGCTTATGGCTACACCTTC,CASSLNGGVAYGYTF,many,-,TRBJ1-2,TRBV11-2
TGCGCCAGCAGCCACCATGGACAGCCCTACGAGCAGTACTTC,CASSHHGQPYEQYF,-,-,TRBJ2-7,TRBV4-1
TGTGCCAGCAGTCCCGCGGGTGATACGCAGTATTTT,CASSPAGDTQYF,many,-,TRBJ2-3,TRBV6-1
TGTGCCAGCAGCCAAGCCTGGACAGGTTCCCCTGAAGCTTTCTTT,CASSQAWTGSPEAFF,many,TRBD1,TRBJ1-1,TRBV3-1
TGCGCCAGCAGCTTCCCGACTAGTGCCAATGAGCAGTTCTTC,CASSFPTSANEQFF,many,-,TRBJ2-1,TRBV5-1
TGCGCCAGCAGCGCCGGGACAGGGTCGGTGACTGAAGCTTTCTTT,CASSAGTGSVTEAFF,few,TRBD1,TRBJ1-1,TRBV5-1
TGTGCCAGCAGCTTAGATCAGGGGGCTGGCGAGCAGTACTTC,CASSLDQGAGEQYF,-,TRBD1,TRBJ2-7,TRBV11-3
TGCGCCAGCAGCTTGTCCGGACAGGGAAGTGAGCAGTTCTTC,CASSLSGQGSEQFF,many,TRBD1,TRBJ2-1,TRBV5-1
TGCAGCGTTGAAGGGGGACAGAGCTCCTACGAGCAGTACTTC,CSVEGGQSSYEQYF,-,TRBD1,TRBJ2-7,TRBV29-1
TGTGCCAGCAGCTTGGGACAGCCCACCGGGGAGCTGTTTTTT,CASSLGQPTGELFF,few,TRBD1,TRBJ2-2,TRBV7-3
TGTGCCAGCAGTGATGGGGCTTGGGGTTACAATGAGCAGTTCTTC,CASSDGAWGYNEQFF,-,-,TRBJ2-1,TRBV6-4
TGTGCCAGCAGCAGAACAGCGATAAGAGCCTATGGCTACACCTTC,CASSRTAIRAYGYTF,-,-,TRBJ1-2,TRBV7-9
TGCAGTGCTGACACAGGGAGTTCGGTGCAGTATTTT,CSADTGSSVQYF,many,-,TRBJ2-3,TRBV20-1
TGTGCCAGCAGTTTATGGGGGGGAGGAGATAATTCACCCCTCCACTTT,CASSLWGGGDNSPLHF,few,-,TRBJ1-6,TRBV28
TGCGCCAGCAGCGAGGGACTAGCGGGAGCATACAATGAGCAGTTCTTC,CASSEGLAGAYNEQFF,many,TRBD2,TRBJ2-1,TRBV5-1
TGCAGCGTTTCTGAGCGGGAGGTAGGCAATGAGCAGTTCTTC,CSVSEREVGNEQFF,many,TRBD2,TRBJ2-1,TRBV29-1
TGTGCCAGCAGTGAACCCGGGACTCCGAGATTGGAGACCCAGTACTTC,CASSEPGTPRLETQYF,many,-,TRBJ2-5,TRBV6-1
TGTGCCAGCAGCTTGAATAGCGGTTACTACAATGAGCAGTTCTTC,CASSLNSGYYNEQFF,many,-,TRBJ2-1,TRBV7-2
TGTGCCAGCAGTTACCACAGGGGGCAATGGACTGAAGCTTTCTTT,CASSYHRGQWTEAFF,few,TRBD1,TRBJ1-1,TRBV6-5